The rows below give T cell receptor beta chains drawn from one sample of a study of blood T cell repertoires in COVID-19. Profiling relied on immunoSEQ multiplex PCR, and the TCRdb table lists in-frame clones only, not all of them. The table records some 270,000 clones, 80% to 90% of them present only once. Sequences were obtained from peripheral blood. The source is a woman aged 65 to 85 with acute or convalescent COVID-19. CDR3s include the opening cysteine and the closing phenylalanine or tryptophan. Fields, in order: J gene, V gene, CDR3 length, clone size, D gene, CDR3 protein, CDR3 DNA. D genes are given only for firm matches. Expanded clones are given a class, and other clones once, few, many or no size at all.

TRBJ1-2,TRBV5-4,15,.,.,CASSYLITGHYGYTF,TGTGCCAGCAGCTACTTAATTACAGGGCATTATGGCTACACCTTC
TRBJ1-6,TRBV5-8,15,.,TRBD1,CASSLGTGDNSPLHF,TGTGCCAGCAGCTTGGGGACAGGGGATAATTCACCCCTCCACTTT
TRBJ1-4,TRBV5-1,15,.,.,CASSVNQDFGEKLFF,TGCGCCAGCAGCGTAAACCAGGATTTCGGTGAAAAACTGTTTTTT
TRBJ1-2,TRBV7-2,12,.,.,CASSLSGGDRTF,TGTGCCAGCAGCTTAAGCGGGGGGGACCGAACCTTC
TRBJ1-2,TRBV6-5,14,.,TRBD1,CASRNPTGGYGYTF,TGTGCCAGCAGGAACCCGACAGGGGGTTATGGCTACACCTTC
TRBJ1-2,TRBV19,16,many,.,CASRNLRVPTNYGYTF,TGTGCCAGTAGAAACCTACGAGTACCGACTAACTATGGCTACACCTTC
TRBJ1-6,TRBV19,13,few,.,CASRRGRGSPLHF,TGTGCCAGTCGTAGGGGTAGGGGTTCACCCCTCCACTTT
TRBJ1-2,TRBV5-1,12,.,.,CASSPDRYGYTF,TGCGCCAGCAGCCCCGACAGGTATGGCTACACCTTC
TRBJ2-1,TRBV18,14,few,.,CASSPQGSYNEQFF,TGTGCCAGCTCACCGCAGGGATCCTACAATGAGCAGTTCTTC
TRBJ2-5,TRBV5-5,14,.,TRBD2,CASSLLRGVGAQYF,TGTGCCAGCAGCTTGCTGCGGGGGGTAGGGGCCCAGTACTTC
TRBJ1-1,TRBV7-9,12,.,.,CASSYLNTEAFF,TGTGCCAGCAGCTACTTAAACACTGAAGCTTTCTTT
TRBJ2-2,TRBV19,16,.,TRBD1,CASRTLRTGGLGELFF,TGTGCCAGTAGAACCTTACGGACAGGGGGCCTCGGGGAGCTGTTTTTT
TRBJ1-1,TRBV25-1,14,.,TRBD1,CASTPTGWTTEAFF,TGTGCCAGCACGCCGACAGGGTGGACCACTGAAGCTTTCTTT
TRBJ2-5,TRBV12-3/TRBV12-4,12,.,.,CASQGQRETQYF,TGTGCCAGCCAGGGGCAGAGAGAGACCCAGTACTTC
TRBJ2-1,TRBV10-1,14,.,TRBD2,CASSEVAGGNEQFF,TGCGCCAGCAGTGAAGTAGCGGGGGGGAATGAGCAGTTCTTC
TRBJ1-1,TRBV25-1,15,.,.,CASSEWRGEYTEAFF,TGTGCCAGCAGTGAATGGAGGGGCGAGTACACTGAAGCTTTCTTT
TRBJ2-7,TRBV7-2,14,.,.,CASSLGGRPYEQYF,TGTGCCAGCAGCTTAGGTGGGAGACCCTACGAGCAGTACTTC
TRBJ2-1,TRBV5-6,14,.,TRBD2,CASSSLAGGNEQFF,TGTGCCAGCAGCTCATTAGCGGGGGGGAATGAGCAGTTCTTC
TRBJ1-5,TRBV2,13,.,.,CASSRESNQPQHF,TGTGCCAGCAGCCGCGAGAGCAATCAGCCCCAGCATTTT
TRBJ1-2,TRBV25-1,13,.,.,CASSEATGYGYTF,TGTGCCAGCAGTGAAGCTACAGGATATGGCTACACCTTC
TRBJ1-4,TRBV28,12,.,.,CASSLPGEKLFF,TGTGCCAGCAGCCTACCCGGTGAAAAACTGTTTTTT
TRBJ1-1,TRBV5-8,11,once,.,CASSSQSEAFF,TGTGCCAGCAGCTCCCAGTCTGAAGCTTTCTTT
TRBJ2-7,TRBV11-3,11,few,.,CASSRGYEQYF,TGTGCCAGCAGCCGGGGCTACGAGCAGTACTTC